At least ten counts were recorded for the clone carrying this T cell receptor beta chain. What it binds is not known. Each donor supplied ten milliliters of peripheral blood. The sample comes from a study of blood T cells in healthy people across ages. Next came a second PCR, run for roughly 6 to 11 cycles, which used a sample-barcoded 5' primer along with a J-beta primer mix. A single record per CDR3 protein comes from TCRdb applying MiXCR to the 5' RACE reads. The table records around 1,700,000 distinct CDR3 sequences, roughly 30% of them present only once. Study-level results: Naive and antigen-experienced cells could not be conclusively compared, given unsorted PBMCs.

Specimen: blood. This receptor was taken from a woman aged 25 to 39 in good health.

The CDR3 coding sequence is TGTGCCAGCAGCGTTGGGGTCAGCACAGATACGCAGTATTTT. Encoded protein: CASSVGVSTDTQYF. The rearrangement links TRBV9 to TRBJ2-3, with D uncertain. Germline V gene sequence: CDR1 SGDLS, CDR2 YYNGEE. V lost 2 bases and J lost 0, with 7 bases in between. The CDR3 spans 14 residues. Combining the CDR3 with reference TRBV9 and TRBJ2-3 gives the whole variable domain DSGVTQTPKHLITATGQRVTLRCSPRSGDLSVYWYQQSLDQGLQFLIQYYNGEERAKGNILERFSAQQFPDLHSELNLSSLELGDSALYFCASSVGVSTDTQYFGPGTRLTVL.